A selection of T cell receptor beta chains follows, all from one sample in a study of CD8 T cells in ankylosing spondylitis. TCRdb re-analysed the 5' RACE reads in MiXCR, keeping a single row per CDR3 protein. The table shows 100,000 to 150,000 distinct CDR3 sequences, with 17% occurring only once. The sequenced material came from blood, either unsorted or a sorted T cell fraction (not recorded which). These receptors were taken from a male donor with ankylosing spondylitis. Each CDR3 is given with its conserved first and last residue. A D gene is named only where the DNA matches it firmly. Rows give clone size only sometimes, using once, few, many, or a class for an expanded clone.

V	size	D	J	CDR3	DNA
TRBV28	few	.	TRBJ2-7	CASSLNQVLLSSYEQYF	TGTGCCAGCAGTTTAAATCAGGTTCTCCTTAGCTCCTACGAGCAGTACTTC
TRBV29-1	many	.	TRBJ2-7	CSVEEGSSYEQYF	TGCAGCGTTGAGGAGGGGAGCTCCTACGAGCAGTACTTC
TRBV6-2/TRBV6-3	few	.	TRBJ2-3	CASGPLSPGTSTDTQYF	TGTGCCAGCGGACCGCTGTCCCCGGGTACTAGCACAGATACGCAGTATTTT
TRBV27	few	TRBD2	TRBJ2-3	CASSLTAGSFITDTQYF	TGTGCCAGCAGTTTGACAGCGGGGAGCTTTATCACAGATACGCAGTATTTT
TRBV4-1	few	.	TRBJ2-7	CASSRRSKPDYEQYF	TGCGCCAGCAGCCGTAGATCGAAGCCAGACTACGAGCAGTACTTC
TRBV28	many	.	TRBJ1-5	CASRWDDQPQHF	TGTGCCAGCAGGTGGGATGATCAGCCCCAGCATTTT
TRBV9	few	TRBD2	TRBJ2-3	CASSRGLAFWPDTQYF	TGTGCCAGCAGCCGGGGACTAGCGTTTTGGCCTGATACGCAGTATTTT
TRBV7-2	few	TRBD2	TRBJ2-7	CASSPGTSFEQYF	TGTGCCAGCAGCCCGGGGACTAGCTTCGAGCAGTACTTC
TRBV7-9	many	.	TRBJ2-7	CASSLQGYEQYF	TGCGCCAGCAGCTTGCAAGGGTACGAGCAGTACTTC
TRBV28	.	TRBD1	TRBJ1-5	CASSFYWDRENQPQHF	TGTGCCAGCAGTTTCTACTGGGACAGGGAGAATCAGCCCCAGCATTTT
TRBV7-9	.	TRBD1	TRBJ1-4	CASSPPGTGPTEKLFF	TGTGCCAGCAGCCCTCCCGGGACAGGGCCTACTGAAAAACTGTTTTTT
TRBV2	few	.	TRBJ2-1	CASRLDFGNEQFF	TGTGCCAGCAGACTAGATTTCGGAAATGAGCAGTTCTTC
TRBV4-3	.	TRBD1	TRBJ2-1	CASSRDRVPYNEQFF	TGCGCCAGCAGCCGCGACAGGGTACCCTACAATGAGCAGTTCTTC
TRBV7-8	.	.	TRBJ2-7	CASSYLAGTSYEQYF	TGTGCCAGCAGCTACCTCGCGGGCACCTCCTACGAGCAGTACTTC
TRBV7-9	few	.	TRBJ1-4	CASSHPWGAPDEKLFF	TGTGCCAGCAGCCATCCCTGGGGGGCCCCGGATGAAAAACTGTTTTTT
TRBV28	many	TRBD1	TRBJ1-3	CASSLDRGGGNTIYF	TGTGCCAGCAGTTTGGACAGGGGAGGAGGAAACACCATATATTTT
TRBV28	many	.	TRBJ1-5	CASGRGFGNQPQHF	TGTGCCAGCGGCAGGGGTTTTGGCAATCAGCCCCAGCATTTT
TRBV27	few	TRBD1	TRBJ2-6	CASREPGQALSF	TGTGCCAGCAGGGAACCGGGACAGGCCTTGTCTTTC
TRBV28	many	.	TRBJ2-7	CASRREVYEQYF	TGTGCCAGCAGGAGGGAGGTCTACGAGCAGTACTTC
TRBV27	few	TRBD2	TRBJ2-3	CASSLSPSGTSDTQYF	TGTGCCAGCAGTTTATCGCCTAGCGGCACCTCAGATACGCAGTATTTT